The 30 T cell receptor beta chains presented below share a single source sample, sequenced in a study of blood T cell repertoires in COVID-19. This table comes from immunoSEQ multiplex PCR, and its TCRdb copy is limited to in-frame clones, with some not included. The sample lists about 93,000 clones, roughly 88% occurring once. Material for sequencing was peripheral blood. Every receptor here comes from a human donor with active COVID-19. The donor label of this sample is uncertain.

This sequence joins TRBV6-5 and TRBJ2-7; D perhaps matches TRBD1 (7 bases). Trimming shortened V by 0 bases and J by 6 bases, and 15 bases separated the two germline ends. The CDR3 loop spans 15 amino acids. The germline gives CDR1 MNHEY, CDR2 SVGAGI. CDR3 sequence reads: CASSYSGGGIAEQYF. CDR3 in DNA: TGTGCCAGCAGTTACTCAGGAGGGGGCATTGCCGAGCAGTACTTC.

The CDR3 protein is CARGTGVGYTF. In DNA form, the CDR3 reads TGTGCTAGGGGGACAGGGGTCGGCTACACCTTC. V usage is TRBV6-5 and J usage is TRBJ1-2; 10 positions agree with TRBD1. This CDR3 comprises 11 residues. In germline, CDR1 is MNHEY, CDR2 SVGAGI.

The V gene is TRBV11-3, the J gene TRBJ2-2; 8 nucleotides match TRBD1. V shed 4 bases, J shed 8 bases, and the junction held 12 bases outside the gene matches. The germline gives CDR1 SGHNT, CDR2 YENEEA. The CDR3 is 16 residues long. The CDR3 nucleotides are TGTGCCAGCAGCTCCAGACAGGGGAAGAATGCGGGGGAGCTGTTTTTT. Its protein product is CASSSRQGKNAGELFF.

The rearrangement uses TRBV12-3 or TRBV12-4 and TRBJ2-7; weak D call: TRBD1 (5 bases). The V end lost 8 bases, the J end lost 1 base, and 12 bases lay between the germline ends. The CDR3 contains 13 residues. The CDR3 here is CASGHDKSYEQYF. The DNA of the CDR3 is TGTGCCAGCGGACATGACAAATCCTACGAGCAGTACTTC.

The V gene is TRBV5-1, the J gene TRBJ2-2, with D possibly TRBD1 on 7 matching bases. CDR3 length equals 15 residues. The germline gives CDR1 SGHRS, CDR2 YFSETQ. The ends were cut back, 4 bases at V and 0 bases at J, with 10 bases in the middle. The CDR3 spells CASSPGGTNTGELFF. The CDR3 DNA reads TGCGCCAGCAGCCCAGGGGGGACGAACACCGGGGAGCTGTTTTTT.

CDR3 loop: CASSLGGPSYEQYF. As DNA, the CDR3 is TGCGCCAGCAGCTTGGGAGGCCCCTCCTACGAGCAGTACTTC. The rearrangement joins TRBV5-1 to TRBJ2-7, with no clear D. V lost 0 bases and J 0 bases, leaving 7 bases between the germline ends. The CDR3 has 14 amino acids. Looked up from germline, CDR1 is SGHRS and CDR2 is YFSETQ.

The chain carries TRBV6-2 or TRBV6-3 and TRBJ1-4, with D possibly being TRBD1 (5 bases). This CDR3 spans 15 amino acids. Germline V gives CDR1 MNHEY, CDR2 SVGEGT. V was pared by 2 bases and J by 7 bases, with 14 bases between. CDR3 sequence reads: CASSYRRGGGEKLFF. The DNA of the CDR3 is TGTGCCAGCAGTTACCGTAGAGGCGGGGGTGAAAAACTGTTTTTT.

CDR3 DNA: TGTGCCAGCAGCCCTCACAGGACTAGCTCTGGAAACACCATATATTTT. Translating gives CASSPHRTSSGNTIYF. The genes are TRBV7-2 and TRBJ1-3, with D possibly being TRBD1 (5 bases). The germline CDR1 and CDR2 sequences are SGHTA and FQGNSA. The CDR3 runs to 16 residues. The ends were cut back, 5 bases at V and 0 bases at J, with 14 bases in the middle.

The chain carries TRBV28 and TRBJ1-2; D is undetermined. From germline, CDR1 is MDHEN and CDR2 SYDVKM. This CDR3 has 15 amino acids. V lost 6 bases, J lost 1 base, and 15 bases lay in between. The CDR3 loop is CASSTLSLNNYGYTF. The CDR3 region has the DNA TGTGCCAGCAGCACCCTATCCCTTAATAACTATGGCTACACCTTC.

The rearrangement uses TRBV6-4 and TRBJ2-5, with D unresolved. The germline CDR1 and CDR2 sequences are MRHNA and SNTAGT. The ends were cut back, 10 bases at V and 2 bases at J, with 8 bases in the middle. CDR3 length equals 11 residues. The CDR3 DNA reads TGTGCCACCACGAGACAAGAGACCCAGTACTTC. It translates to CATTRQETQYF.

The V call is TRBV6-2 or TRBV6-3, the J call TRBJ2-3, with a tentative D call TRBD2 (6 bases). CDR3 length equals 15 residues. The V gene's germline CDR1 is MNHEY and CDR2 SVGEGT. V was trimmed by 4 bases and J by 2 bases, leaving 13 bases between them. CDR3 sequence: CASSSPGLNTDTQYF. The CDR3 DNA is TGTGCCAGCAGTTCCCCGGGACTCAACACAGATACGCAGTATTTT.

The chain links TRBV5-6 to TRBJ1-1; 7 positions match TRBD1. The CDR3 is 17 amino acids. V gave up 4 bases and J gave up 0 bases; unmatched junction bases: 12. In germline, CDR1 is SGHDT, CDR2 YYEEEE. The CDR3: CASSIRDRSYLNTEAFF. CDR3 nucleotide sequence: TGTGCCAGCAGCATACGGGACAGATCATATTTGAACACTGAAGCTTTCTTT.

CDR3 region: CASRPDRTSGGNEQFF. In nucleotides, the CDR3 is TGTGCCAGCAGACCAGATCGGACTAGCGGGGGTAATGAGCAGTTCTTC. The V and J genes are TRBV27 and TRBJ2-1, with TRBD2 matching 13 bases. The CDR3 extends over 16 amino acids. The junction had 9 bases not matched to a gene; V was cut back by 6 bases and J by 7 bases. Germline V gene data show CDR1 as MNHEY and CDR2 as SMNVEV (reference sequence).

The chain employs TRBV27 and TRBJ2-7; D might be TRBD1 (6 bases). With 2 bases removed from V and 3 bases from J, the gap between germline ends came to 11 bases. The CDR3 contains 14 residues. Germline V gene lookup returns CDR1 MNHEY and CDR2 SMNVEV (reference sequence). As DNA, the CDR3 is TGTGCCAGCAGTTTACCGGGACACCTCTACGAGCAGTACTTC. Its protein product is CASSLPGHLYEQYF.

The chain recombines TRBV9 with TRBJ1-3, with 9 bases fitting TRBD1. The CDR3 covers 14 residues. Germline assignment: CDR1 SGDLS and CDR2 YYNGEE. With 3 bases clipped from V and 7 bases from J, the junction kept 5 bases outside the gene matches. The CDR3 DNA is TGTGCCAGCAGCGCCTTGACAGGGGGTAACACCATATATTTT. Translating gives CASSALTGGNTIYF.

The chain combines TRBV6-2 or TRBV6-3 with TRBJ2-1; 7 positions agree with TRBD1. This CDR3 is 17 amino acids long. From germline, CDR1 is MNHEY and CDR2 SVGEGT. The V and J ends lost 4 bases and 0 bases, in that order; junction bases with no gene match: 9. CDR3 in DNA: TGTGCCAGCAGTTTGAACAGGGGCAGGTCCTCCTACAATGAGCAGTTCTTC. Its translation is CASSLNRGRSSYNEQFF.

The chain links TRBV9 to TRBJ1-3; D remains ambiguous. Trimming cost V 5 bases and J 0 bases, with 6 bases left between them. The CDR3 has 13 amino acids. The germline CDR1 and CDR2 sequences are SGDLS and YYNGEE. CDR3 DNA: TGTGCCAGCAGGGCCTCCTCTGGAAACACCATATATTTT. It yields the protein CASRASSGNTIYF.

This clone showed up just once. The chain joins TRBV4-2 to TRBJ1-1, with 7 bases matching TRBD1. CDR1 is LGHNA and CDR2 is YNFKEQ in the germline V gene. The CDR3 extends over 17 amino acids. The J segment lost 4 bases and the V segment lost 0 bases, leaving 11 bases of the junction unmatched. CDR3 sequence: CASSQDFQGDRGTEAFF. The DNA of the CDR3 is TGTGCCAGCAGCCAAGATTTCCAGGGGGATAGGGGCACTGAAGCTTTCTTT.

The V call is TRBV6-2 or TRBV6-3, the J call TRBJ1-1, with a weak D call TRBD1 (6 bases). CDR1 is MNHEY and CDR2 is SVGEGT in the germline V gene. V was clipped by 2 bases and J by 1 base, with 14 bases between them. This CDR3 is 16 amino acids long. CDR3 coding DNA: TGTGCCAGCAGTTACCTGACAGGTTACGCGAACACTGAAGCTTTCTTT. It specifies CASSYLTGYANTEAFF.

V usage is TRBV18 and J usage is TRBJ1-2; 7 nucleotides match TRBD1. The CDR3 totals 14 residues. Germline CDR1 KGHSH, CDR2 LQKENI. The V gene end was trimmed by 4 bases and the J gene end by 5 bases; junction bases not matched to a gene: 7. CDR3 DNA: TGTGCCAGCTCACGAGGGACAGAAGGTTATGGCTACACCTTC. It yields the protein CASSRGTEGYGYTF. The variable domain in full, with the rest retrieved from reference TRBV18 and TRBJ1-2, is NAGVMQNPRHLVRRRGQEARLRCSPMKGHSHVYWYRQLPEEGLKFMVYLQKENIIDESGMPKERFSAEFPKEGPSILRIQQVVRGDSAAYFCASSRGTEGYGYTFGSGTRLTVV.

The J gene is TRBJ2-2, the V gene TRBV6-2 or TRBV6-3; 12 positions agree with TRBD2. The ends lost 2 bases at V and 4 bases at J; junction bases unmatched: 5. The V gene's germline CDR1 is MNHEY and CDR2 SVGEGT. The CDR3 has 17 amino acids. CDR3 residues: CASSYASGGAATGELFF. The CDR3, as DNA: TGTGCCAGCAGTTACGCTAGCGGGGGGGCCGCCACCGGGGAGCTGTTTTTT.

This clone appeared a single time. This chain links TRBV9 with TRBJ2-2; 7 bases map to TRBD1. This CDR3 contains 19 residues. V shed 3 bases, J shed 0 bases, and the junction held 14 bases outside the gene matches. Germline assignment: CDR1 SGDLS and CDR2 YYNGEE. CDR3 in amino acids: CASSALGLRQGTNTGELFF. In DNA form, the CDR3 reads TGTGCCAGCAGCGCACTTGGGTTGAGACAGGGAACGAACACCGGGGAGCTGTTTTTT.

This chain links TRBV27 with TRBJ1-2; 8 nucleotides align to TRBD1. The CDR3 has 14 residues. Per germline, CDR1 MNHEY and CDR2 SMNVEV (reference sequence). V lost 6 bases, J lost 5 bases, and 8 bases stayed unmatched. The CDR3 nucleotides read TGTGCCAGCAGATCCGGGACAGGCCATTATGGCTACACCTTC. Translating gives CASRSGTGHYGYTF.

The sample holds one count of this clone. The chain combines TRBV5-5 with TRBJ2-2, with 7 nucleotides matching TRBD2. The ends lost 4 bases at V and 3 bases at J; junction bases unmatched: 6. Germline V lookup: CDR1 SGHKS, CDR2 YYEKEE (reference sequence). The CDR3 runs to 15 residues. The CDR3 DNA is TGTGCCAGCAGCCTTAGCGGGTCTTACACCGGGGAGCTGTTTTTT. Protein: CASSLSGSYTGELFF.

V is TRBV6-5 and J is TRBJ2-3; 9 nucleotides line up with TRBD2. Germline V gives CDR1 MNHEY, CDR2 SVGAGI. The CDR3 is made up of 15 amino acids. J lost 5 bases, V lost 5 bases, and 8 bases had no gene match. In nucleotides, the CDR3 is TGTGCCAGCAGTATTCTTAGCGGGGGTAAAGATACGCAGTATTTT. Translation gives CASSILSGGKDTQYF.

The chain has TRBV7-2 and TRBJ2-7; 7 bases are shared with TRBD2. Germline-derived CDR1 and CDR2 are SGHTA and FQGNSA. The CDR3 covers 16 residues. The junction had 10 bases not matched to a gene; V was cut back by 5 bases and J by 0 bases. Written as DNA, the CDR3 is TGTGCCAGCAGCGTCGGGGGGACTTTTGGCTCCTACGAGCAGTACTTC. It specifies CASSVGGTFGSYEQYF.

The chain carries TRBV19 and TRBJ2-2, with a possible D match to TRBD1 (7 bases). Germline CDR1 and CDR2: LNHDA and SQIVND (reference sequence). The CDR3 extends over 16 amino acids. Trimming pared 6 bases from V and 5 bases from J, leaving 19 bases between. CDR3 coding DNA: TGTGCCAGTAGAAGACAGGGCGGAGGGTTAACCGGGGAGCTGTTTTTT. As protein: CASRRQGGGLTGELFF.

The V call is TRBV19, the J call TRBJ2-5; 9 nucleotides match TRBD1. The ends lost 4 bases at V and 3 bases at J; junction bases unmatched: 3. Germline CDR1 is LNHDA and CDR2 is SQIVND (reference sequence). The CDR3 extends over 14 amino acids. This CDR3 is CASSRDRVEETQYF. CDR3 sequence (DNA): TGTGCCAGTAGTAGGGACAGGGTTGAAGAGACCCAGTACTTC.

The J gene is TRBJ2-7, the V gene TRBV7-8; 13 bases align to TRBD2. Germline trimming cut 4 bases from V and 6 bases from J; bases unmatched to any gene: 15. CDR3 length: 18 residues. Germline V gene data show CDR1 as SGHVS and CDR2 as FQNEAQ. The CDR3, as DNA: TGTGCCAGCAGCTCCCACCGACTAGCGGGGGGTAGAGGCCGCGAGCAGTACTTC. Residues: CASSSHRLAGGRGREQYF.

The chain combines TRBV19 with TRBJ2-5; 12 bases line up with TRBD2. The V segment lost 5 bases and the J segment 7 bases; nucleotides outside the gene matches: 5. The germline CDR1 and CDR2 sequences are LNHDA and SQIVND (reference sequence). This CDR3 has 14 amino acids. The CDR3 sequence is CASSATSGGGTQYF. The CDR3 DNA follows: TGTGCCAGTAGTGCGACTAGCGGGGGAGGGACCCAGTACTTC.